There are a few counts of the clone carrying this T cell receptor (beta chain). Its antigen is undetermined. This sample was included in a study of human T cells and chemical hapten exposure. As for the study in general: Per-sample TCR yield variation was attributed mainly to small pooled library volume differences.

Study findings and constraints: DPC sensitization did not alter TCRs above 1 in 1000 frequency.

Time point meaning: healthy volunteer bleed at 2 weeks. The starting material, unfractionated whole blood, was used for total RNA extraction. The junction had 8 bases not matched to a gene; V was cut back by 5 bases and J by 7 bases. Germline CDR1 and CDR2: MDHEN and SYDVKM. The CDR3 consists of 17 residues. The library labeled individual cDNA molecules by adding unique molecular identifiers to them. In the original processing: The median was about 100,000 TCRs per sample, ranging about 20,000 to 700,000. TCRdb re-called the RACE reads with MiXCR, one entry per CDR3 protein. In this record, the V and J calls reflect TCRdb's handling and not the investigators' own analysis. The table includes roughly 48,000 distinct CDR3 sequences, around 4.5% detected once.

Sequenced input: whole blood. This rearrangement joins TRBV28 to TRBJ2-2; 15 nucleotides line up with TRBD2. This TCR was sampled from a human donor in good health. Some clones in this sample may be carry-over from other donors' samples. The CDR3 reads CASSLPGLAGGIGELFF. CDR3 coding DNA: TGTGCCAGCAGTCTGCCGGGACTAGCGGGAGGTATCGGGGAGCTGTTTTTT.